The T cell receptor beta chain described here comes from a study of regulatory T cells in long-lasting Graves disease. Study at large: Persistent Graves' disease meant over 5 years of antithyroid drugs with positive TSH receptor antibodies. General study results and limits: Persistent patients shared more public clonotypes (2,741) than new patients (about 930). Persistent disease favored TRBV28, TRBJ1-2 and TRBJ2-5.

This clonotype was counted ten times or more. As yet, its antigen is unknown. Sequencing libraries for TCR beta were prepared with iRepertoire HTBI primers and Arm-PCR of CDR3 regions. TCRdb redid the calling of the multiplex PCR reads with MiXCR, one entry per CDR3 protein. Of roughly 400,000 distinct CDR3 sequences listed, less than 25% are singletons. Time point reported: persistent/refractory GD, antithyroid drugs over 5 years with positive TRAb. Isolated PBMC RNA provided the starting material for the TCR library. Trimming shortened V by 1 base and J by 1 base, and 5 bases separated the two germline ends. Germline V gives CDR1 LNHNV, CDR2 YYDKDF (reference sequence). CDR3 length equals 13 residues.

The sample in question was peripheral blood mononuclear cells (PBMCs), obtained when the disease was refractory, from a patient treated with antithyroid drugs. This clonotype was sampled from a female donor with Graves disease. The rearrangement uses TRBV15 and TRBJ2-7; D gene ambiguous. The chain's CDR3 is CATSRAESYEQYF. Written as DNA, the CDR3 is TGTGCCACCAGCAGAGCCGAATCCTACGAGCAGTACTTC.